The clone carrying this T cell receptor beta chain was recorded at least ten times. This CDR3 region has 15 residues. V lost 2 bases and J 2 bases, leaving 10 bases between the germline ends. CDR1 is ENHRY, CDR2 SYGVKD, per germline. Preparation of the TCRbeta library was carried out with unique molecular identifiers. Each CDR3 protein gets one entry after TCRdb re-called the PCR reads with MiXCR. The sample includes approximately 640,000 distinct CDR3 sequences, roughly 17% seen only once; the top ten take 1.1%. These data are taken from a study of T-cell reconstitution after alpha-beta-depleted transplantation in children.

The V call is TRBV10-3, the J call TRBJ2-1; D ambiguous. This specimen consisted of PBMCs from the stem cell graft donor, obtained from the stem cell graft. This sequence originates from a human donor who donated a stem cell graft to a child with acute myeloid leukemia. The CDR3 reads CAISEHVRTYNEQFF. The CDR3 DNA reads TGTGCCATCAGTGAGCACGTACGAACCTACAATGAGCAGTTCTTC.